This T cell receptor beta chain came from a study of blood T cell repertoires in COVID-19. Study-level background: Acute-phase and convalescent COVID-19 samples originated in the United States, Italy and Spain. Sources were T cells, B-cell-depleted T cells, or PBMCs; the material itself was cDNA or gDNA.

Generated by immunoSEQ multiplex PCR, the TCRdb table keeps only in-frame clones and is missing some. The table lists approximately 100,000 clones, around 89% of them singletons. CDR3 length: 15 amino acids. CDR1 MNHEY and CDR2 SVGAGI come from the germline V gene. Trimming took 6 bases from V and 5 from J; bases not matched to a gene: 10. The source of this sequence is a human donor with acute or convalescent COVID-19. The donor label of this sample is uncertain. The V gene is TRBV6-5, the J gene TRBJ2-5; 9 bases are a match to TRBD1. Material for sequencing was peripheral blood. CDR3 protein: CASSASQGARETQYF. Written as DNA, the CDR3 is TGTGCCAGCAGCGCGTCACAGGGGGCACGGGAGACCCAGTACTTC.